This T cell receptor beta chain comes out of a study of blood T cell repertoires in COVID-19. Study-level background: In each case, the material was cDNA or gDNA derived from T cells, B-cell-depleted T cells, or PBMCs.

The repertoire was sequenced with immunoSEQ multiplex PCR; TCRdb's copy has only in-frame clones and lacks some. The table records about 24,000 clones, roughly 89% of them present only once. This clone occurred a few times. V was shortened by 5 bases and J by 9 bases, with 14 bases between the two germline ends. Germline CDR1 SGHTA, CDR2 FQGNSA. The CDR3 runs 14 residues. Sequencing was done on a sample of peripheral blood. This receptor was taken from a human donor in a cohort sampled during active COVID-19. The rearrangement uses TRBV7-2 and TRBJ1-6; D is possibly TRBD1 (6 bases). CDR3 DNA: TGTGCCAGCAGCCAGTTCGGGACATCTTCACCCCTCCACTTT. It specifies CASSQFGTSSPLHF.